The 18 T cell receptor beta chains presented below share a single source sample, sequenced in a study of blood T cell repertoires in COVID-19. The method was immunoSEQ multiplex PCR; TCRdb's version includes in-frame clones alone and lacks a portion of them. The sample contains about 210,000 clones, around four fifths of which appear only once. The sample taken for sequencing was peripheral blood. Every receptor here comes from a woman aged 45 to 65 with active or convalescent COVID-19.

The chain is built from TRBV6-1 and TRBJ2-7; 10 bases are a match to TRBD2. V trimming: 2 bases; J trimming: 11 bases; junction bases outside the gene matches: 12. Germline-derived CDR1 and CDR2 are MNHNS and SASEGT. This CDR3 has 15 residues. The CDR3 nucleotides are TGTGCCAGCAGTGAAACTCCCCGACTAGCGGGTTTGGAGTACTTC. Its translation: CASSETPRLAGLEYF.

This clone was counted a single time. The chain carries TRBV4-2 and TRBJ2-3; D is ambiguous. Trimming removed 0 bases from V and 1 base from J, with 8 bases in between. There are 15 residues in the CDR3. The germline gives CDR1 LGHNA, CDR2 YNFKEQ. DNA for the CDR3: TGTGCCAGCAGCCAAGAGTGGCAGGGCACAGATACGCAGTATTTT. Translation: CASSQEWQGTDTQYF.

The chain couples TRBV5-4 to TRBJ1-2; maybe TRBD1 (6 bases). Trimming cost V 3 bases and J 3 bases, with 15 bases left between them. CDR1 SGHNT and CDR2 YYREEE come from the germline V gene (reference sequence). CDR3 length equals 15 residues. CDR3 bases: TGTGCCAGCAGCTCCCCAGGGGAATCAGACTATGGCTACACCTTC. The encoded protein is CASSSPGESDYGYTF.

V usage is TRBV7-6 and J usage is TRBJ1-2, with D possibly matching TRBD1 (5 bases). Looked up from germline, CDR1 is SGHVS and CDR2 is FNYEAQ. The CDR3 has 14 amino acids. The germline V and J ends were trimmed by 1 base and 7 bases, with 13 bases remaining between them. Here the CDR3 DNA reads TGTGCCAGCAGCTTAGATTGGGCAGGGATTGGCTACACCTTC. The encoded protein is CASSLDWAGIGYTF.

In nucleotides, the CDR3 is TGTGCCAGCGCGGGCAACTCCTACGAGCAGTACTTC. This encodes CASAGNSYEQYF. The chain couples TRBV6-5 to TRBJ2-7; D possibly corresponds to TRBD2 (5 bases). Germline V lookup: CDR1 MNHEY, CDR2 SVGAGI. The CDR3 length is 12 residues. V was cut by 8 bases and J by 0 bases, with 8 bases left in between.

Of note for this clone: The sample carries other DNA sequences with the same CDR3. The chain combines TRBV28 with TRBJ2-3, with D hard to call. Germline V CDR1 and CDR2: MDHEN, SYDVKM. This CDR3 has 13 amino acids. V was pared by 2 bases and J by 1 base, with 4 bases between. CDR3 nucleotides: TGTGCCAGCAGTTTAAGAGGCACAGATACGCAGTATTTT. This codes for CASSLRGTDTQYF.

The chain carries TRBV18 and TRBJ1-6; 7 bases match TRBD1. The CDR3 totals 14 residues. J lost 8 bases, V lost 2 bases, and 3 bases had no gene match. Germline V CDR1 and CDR2: KGHSH, LQKENI. This chain's CDR3 is CASSPMQGDSPLHF. The CDR3 region has the DNA TGTGCCAGCTCACCAATGCAGGGGGATTCACCCCTCCACTTT.

V and J are TRBV28 and TRBJ1-5; D is unclear. The CDR3 spans 13 residues. The germline V gene encodes CDR1 MDHEN and CDR2 SYDVKM. Trimming removed 6 bases at V and 11 bases at J, with 17 bases between. DNA of the CDR3: TGTGCCAGCAGAAGGCAGGCCGCTTCTACCCAGCATTTT. This translates into CASRRQAASTQHF.

V and J are TRBV5-1 and TRBJ1-4; 7 bases line up with TRBD1. The CDR3 loop spans 15 amino acids. J lost 8 bases, V lost 4 bases, and 11 bases had no gene match. Germline CDR1 and CDR2: SGHRS and YFSETQ. CDR3 loop: CASSQIGGAEEKLFF. CDR3 sequence (DNA): TGCGCCAGCAGCCAAATAGGGGGCGCTGAGGAAAAACTGTTTTTT.

The V and J genes are TRBV7-9 and TRBJ2-1, with D possibly being TRBD2 (5 bases). Trimming pared 3 bases from V and 8 bases from J, leaving 11 bases between. CDR1 SEHNR and CDR2 FQNEAQ come from the germline V gene (reference sequence). The CDR3 has 13 amino acids. The CDR3 nucleotides are TGTGCCAGCAGCTTGCTGGCGAGGGATGAGCAGTTCTTC. Protein product: CASSLLARDEQFF.

The genes are TRBV5-1 and TRBJ2-1; 10 positions agree with TRBD2. The CDR3 is 15 residues long. Trimming removed 3 bases from V and 8 bases from J; junction bases left unmatched: 8. Per the germline V gene, CDR1 is SGHRS and CDR2 is YFSETQ. The CDR3 bases are TGCGCCAGCAGCTCGACTAGCGGGCCTTGGGATGAGCAGTTCTTC. This sequence encodes CASSSTSGPWDEQFF. Full variable domain (remainder filled in from reference TRBV5-1 and TRBJ2-1): KAGVTQTPRYLIKTRGQQVTLSCSPISGHRSVSWYQQTPGQGLQFLFEYFSETQRNKGNFPGRFSGRQFSNSRSEMNVSTLELGDSALYLCASSSTSGPWDEQFFGPGTRLTVL.

The chain recombines TRBV7-2 with TRBJ2-2, with 8 bases that match TRBD2. The CDR3 covers 16 residues. V trimming: 6 bases; J trimming: 1 base; junction bases outside the gene matches: 7. Germline CDR1 and CDR2: SGHTA and FQGNSA. This CDR3 reads CASRSSGTRNTGELFF. The CDR3 DNA reads as TGTGCCAGCAGATCCTCCGGGACTAGGAACACCGGGGAGCTGTTTTTT.

The chain is built from TRBV29-1 and TRBJ1-2; maybe TRBD1 (5 bases). The V end was cut by 7 bases, the J end by 6 bases, with 18 bases between. The CDR3 totals 13 residues. The V gene's germline CDR1 is SQVTM and CDR2 ANQGSEA. Here the CDR3 reads CSAAPGGFDGYTF. The DNA of the CDR3 is TGCAGCGCCGCGCCCGGGGGGTTCGATGGCTACACCTTC.

The rearrangement joins TRBV5-1 to TRBJ1-1, with no clear D. This CDR3 region has 13 residues. CDR1 is SGHRS and CDR2 is YFSETQ in the germline V gene. The V end lost 1 base, the J end lost 7 bases, and 11 bases lay between the germline ends. Written as DNA, the CDR3 is TGCGCCAGCAGCTTGAGGAGTGGCGGTGAAGCTTTCTTT. Protein: CASSLRSGGEAFF.

The rearrangement links TRBV27 to TRBJ2-7; D is perhaps TRBD1 (6 bases). The V and J ends lost 2 bases and 4 bases respectively, with 15 bases between them. Germline V gene data show CDR1 as MNHEY and CDR2 as SMNVEV (reference sequence). The CDR3 sequence is 15 residues long. The CDR3 sequence is CASSLQGPWGYEQYF. As DNA, the CDR3 is TGTGCCAGCAGTTTACAGGGGCCTTGGGGGTACGAGCAGTACTTC.

The chain uses TRBV7-9 and TRBJ1-2; 12 bases fit TRBD1. The germline CDR1 and CDR2 sequences are SEHNR and FQNEAQ (reference sequence). The CDR3 covers 18 residues. V shed 3 bases and J 6 bases; nucleotides not matched to a gene: 14. The CDR3 sequence: CASSFPGTGTGGGHGYTF. CDR3 nucleotides: TGTGCCAGCAGCTTCCCGGGGACCGGGACAGGGGGCGGTCATGGCTACACCTTC.

A few counts support this clone. This chain connects TRBV28 to TRBJ2-7; tentative D call: TRBD1 (6 bases). Germline CDR1 MDHEN, CDR2 SYDVKM. This CDR3 spans 12 amino acids. Deletions cut 6 bases from V and 4 bases from J, with 10 bases between. The CDR3, as DNA: TGTGCCAGCAGGTCCACAGGGTACGAGCAGTACGTC. Translated, it gives CASRSTGYEQYV.

The rearrangement links TRBV6-5 to TRBJ1-1; 11 bases align to TRBD1. This CDR3 region has 15 residues. Per the germline V gene, CDR1 is MNHEY and CDR2 is SVGAGI. V lost 6 bases, J lost 5 bases, and 8 bases stayed unmatched. The CDR3 reads CASRKWDRGTTEAFF. CDR3 DNA sequence: TGTGCCAGCAGGAAATGGGACAGGGGGACTACTGAAGCTTTCTTT.